This T cell receptor (beta chain) was identified during a study of cytomegalovirus exposure and HLA in healthy donors. Whole-study results and caveats: Reportedly, diagnosis of cytomegalovirus status by the classifier showed high specificity and sensitivity. According to the study, 160 or so TCR beta chains were cytomegalovirus-associated.

Vbeta (60) and Jbeta (13) primers were used in the PCR. Using immunoSEQ multiplex PCR, the repertoire was profiled, and TCRdb retains in-frame clones only, with some absent. The sample shows roughly 200,000 clones, roughly four fifths of them seen only once. In its sample, this clone was seen a few times. The antigen is unknown. The CDR3 consists of 15 residues. Germline V gene sequence: CDR1 MNHEY, CDR2 SVGAGI. J was trimmed by 7 bases and V by 5 bases; bases with no gene match: 8. Sequencing input: PBMCs. The rearrangement links TRBV6-5 to TRBJ1-6; TRBD1 aligns across 7 bases. The TCR comes from a man between 45 and 60 years old in good health and CMV-seronegative. This CDR3 is CASSPTGTANSPLHF. The CDR3 DNA reads as TGTGCCAGCAGTCCCACCGGGACAGCAAATTCACCCCTCCACTTT.